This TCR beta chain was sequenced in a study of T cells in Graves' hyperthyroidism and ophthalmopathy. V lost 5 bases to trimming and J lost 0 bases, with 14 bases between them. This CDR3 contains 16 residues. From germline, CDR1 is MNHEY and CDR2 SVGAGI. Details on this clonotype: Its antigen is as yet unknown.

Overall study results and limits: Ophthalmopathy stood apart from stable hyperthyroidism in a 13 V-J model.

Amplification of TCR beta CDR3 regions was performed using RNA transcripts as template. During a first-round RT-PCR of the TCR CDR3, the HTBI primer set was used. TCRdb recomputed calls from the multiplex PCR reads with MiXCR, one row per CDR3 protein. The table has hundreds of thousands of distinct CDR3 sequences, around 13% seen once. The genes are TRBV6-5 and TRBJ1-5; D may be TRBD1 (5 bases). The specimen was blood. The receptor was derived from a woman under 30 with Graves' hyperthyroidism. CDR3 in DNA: TGTGCCAGCAGTACTCGGACGACAGTTAGCAATCAGCCCCAGCATTTT. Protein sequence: CASSTRTTVSNQPQHF.